The sequence of this T cell receptor (beta chain) was determined in a study of cytomegalovirus exposure and HLA in healthy donors. Researchers ran the PCR with 60 Vbeta and 13 Jbeta primers. The protocol was immunoSEQ multiplex PCR, while the TCRdb copy is restricted to in-frame clones and leaves out a portion. There are 100,000 to 150,000 clones in the sample; approximately 80% occur only once, and around 13% lies in the top ten. Points from the study as a whole: Clonal expansion, a later analysis showed, was greater in HLA-associated TCR beta chains than in equally common others. The authors enumerated over 150 TCR beta chains as linked to cytomegalovirus.

Comments on this clone: Its antigen is not known.

Specimen: PBMCs. This clonotype originated in a woman aged 35 to 49 in good health and CMV-seropositive.

CDR3 DNA: TGTGCCAGCAGCTTGCGTGGAGTCGAAGCTTTCTTT. Its protein is CASSLRGVEAFF. The chain joins TRBV5-6 to TRBJ1-1; D unresolved. The CDR3 sequence is 12 residues long. The V end was cut by 1 base, the J end by 8 bases, with 9 bases between. Looked up from germline, CDR1 is SGHDT and CDR2 is YYEEEE.